Listed below are T cell receptor beta chains from one sample, sequenced in a study of T cells after yellow fever vaccination. TCRdb fed the 5' RACE reads into MiXCR, producing one record per CDR3 protein. The sample includes about 350,000 distinct CDR3 sequences, approximately 8% of them seen just once. The sample in question was PBMCs, obtained 45 days after the first yellow fever vaccination. These TCRs come from a man younger than 35 who received the YFV17D yellow fever vaccine. Both conserved end residues are part of each CDR3. A D gene is named only where the DNA matches it firmly. Clone size is shown for a subset of rows, as once, few, many or a class of expanded clone.

D gene	clone size	J gene	V gene	CDR3 protein	CDR3 DNA
NA	NA	TRBJ1-6	TRBV12-3/TRBV12-4	CASSSLGGGPLHF	TGTGCCAGCAGTTCCCTTGGGGGGGGGCCCCTCCACTTT
TRBD1	NA	TRBJ2-5	TRBV13	CASSGPPQGGGETQYF	TGTGCCAGCAGCGGGCCCCCCCAAGGGGGCGGAGAGACCCAGTACTTC
TRBD1	few	TRBJ1-1	TRBV6-5	CASSYSTGGWTEAFF	TGTGCCAGCAGTTACTCGACAGGGGGATGGACTGAAGCTTTCTTT
TRBD1	NA	TRBJ1-5	TRBV20-1	CSARDWTGTSNQPQHF	TGCAGTGCTAGAGATTGGACAGGGACATCAAATCAGCCCCAGCATTTT
NA	few	TRBJ2-1	TRBV5-1	CASRETANNEQFF	TGCGCCAGCAGGGAGACAGCAAACAATGAGCAGTTCTTC
NA	NA	TRBJ1-1	TRBV7-2	CASSRTTAEAFF	TGTGCCAGCAGCCGAACGACAGCTGAAGCTTTCTTT
NA	NA	TRBJ1-1	TRBV6-2/TRBV6-3	CASSREAGEAFF	TGTGCCAGCAGTAGGGAGGCGGGTGAAGCTTTCTTT
NA	NA	TRBJ1-6	TRBV7-9	CASSRTADSPLHF	TGTGCCAGCAGCCGGACGGCCGATTCACCCCTCCACTTT
NA	NA	TRBJ2-1	TRBV12-5	CASVPGGSGSYNEQFF	TGTGCTAGTGTCCCCGGGGGCAGCGGCTCTTACAATGAGCAGTTCTTC
NA	few	TRBJ1-2	TRBV4-1	CASSPNPVNYGYTF	TGCGCCAGCAGCCCCAATCCCGTAAACTATGGCTACACCTTC
NA	NA	TRBJ2-3	TRBV5-1	CASSSPKDGDTQYF	TGCGCCAGCAGCTCTCCGAAGGATGGGGATACGCAGTATTTT
TRBD1	few	TRBJ2-1	TRBV7-9	CASSDRVRNEQFF	TGTGCCAGCAGCGACAGGGTCCGCAATGAGCAGTTCTTC